Shown below are 25 T cell receptor beta chains from a single sample sequenced in a study of cytomegalovirus exposure and HLA in healthy donors. Primers for the PCR totalled 60 Vbeta and 13 Jbeta. Data came from immunoSEQ multiplex PCR; TCRdb stores just in-frame clones and leaves some out. The table lists roughly 120,000 clones, with 3.5% to 4.5% in the top ten. The sequenced sample was PBMCs. The source of these receptors is a man aged 25-45 years in good health and CMV-seronegative.

The V gene is TRBV5-1, the J gene TRBJ2-5; unclear D gene. With the DNA end fitting TRBJ2-7 better, the J assignment may be wrong. The CDR3 runs 14 residues. The germline V gene encodes CDR1 SGHRS and CDR2 YFSETQ. The CDR3 region is CASSWTWGSYEQYF. The CDR3 DNA reads as TGCGCCAGCAGCTGGACCTGGGGCTCCTACGAGCAGTACTTC.

V gene TRBV30 combines with J gene TRBJ1-3; D is unclear. CDR1 and CDR2 from the germline V gene are GTSNPN and SVGIG (reference sequence). V was trimmed by 2 bases and J by 4 bases, leaving 15 bases between them. The CDR3 is 15 amino acids. CDR3 coding DNA: TGTGCCTGGAGTCCTTCCCGGGTACCGGGAAACACCATATATTTT. Protein product: CAWSPSRVPGNTIYF.

The J gene is TRBJ1-5, the V gene TRBV5-6; 8 bases align to TRBD1. CDR1 and CDR2 from the germline V gene are SGHDT and YYEEEE. The CDR3 is made up of 16 amino acids. The V segment lost 2 bases and the J segment 3 bases; nucleotides outside the gene matches: 7. The CDR3 here is CASSFTGGGNNQPQHF. The CDR3 DNA reads as TGTGCCAGCAGCTTCACAGGGGGTGGGAACAATCAGCCCCAGCATTTT.

This chain uses TRBV27 with TRBJ2-2; TRBD2 might be the D (5 bases). Germline V lookup: CDR1 MNHEY, CDR2 SMNVEV (reference sequence). The CDR3 loop spans 15 amino acids. Trimming stripped 3 bases from V and 7 bases from J, with 15 bases between. In DNA form, the CDR3 reads TGTGCCAGCAGTTTCGCGAGGGCCCCCCACGGGGAGCTGTTTTTT. This encodes CASSFARAPHGELFF.

This rearrangement joins TRBV19 to TRBJ2-1; TRBD2 matches 14 bases. Germline assignment: CDR1 LNHDA and CDR2 SQIVND (reference sequence). The CDR3 covers 15 residues. After removal of 3 bases from V and 5 bases from J, the junction contained 0 bases not matched to a gene. The CDR3 reads CASSMGLAGDNEQFF. The CDR3 DNA is TGTGCCAGTAGTATGGGACTAGCGGGGGACAATGAGCAGTTCTTC.

The chain carries TRBV9 and TRBJ1-3; possibly TRBD1 for D (5 bases). The CDR3 runs to 14 residues. Deletions cut 4 bases from V and 3 bases from J, with 11 bases between. From germline, CDR1 is SGDLS and CDR2 YYNGEE. The CDR3 loop reads CASSPGVLGNTIYF. The CDR3 DNA reads TGTGCCAGCAGCCCGGGGGTCCTTGGAAACACCATATATTTT. Combining the CDR3 with reference TRBV9 and TRBJ1-3 gives the whole variable domain DSGVTQTPKHLITATGQRVTLRCSPRSGDLSVYWYQQSLDQGLQFLIQYYNGEERAKGNILERFSAQQFPDLHSELNLSSLELGDSALYFCASSPGVLGNTIYFGEGSWLTVV.

CDR3 in amino acids: CASTPGQGYGYTF. CDR3 sequence (DNA): TGTGCCAGTACCCCGGGACAGGGATATGGCTACACCTTC. The chain employs TRBV19 and TRBJ1-2, with 9 bases identical to TRBD1. The CDR3 spans 13 residues. Germline V gene sequence: CDR1 LNHDA, CDR2 SQIVND (reference sequence). The V gene end was trimmed by 7 bases and the J gene end by 5 bases; junction bases not matched to a gene: 5.

V gene TRBV12-5 combines with J gene TRBJ2-5; 7 bases map to TRBD1. This CDR3 region has 16 residues. Germline CDR1 and CDR2: LGHNT and FRNRAP. V shed 1 base and J 2 bases; nucleotides not matched to a gene: 7. The CDR3 region is CASGLAQTGRQETQYF. The CDR3 DNA reads TGTGCTAGTGGTTTGGCCCAGACAGGGCGTCAAGAGACCCAGTACTTC.

About this clone itself: Within the sample, other DNA sequences also encode this same CDR3. Here the CDR3 DNA reads TGTGCCAGCAGCTTTCGGGACAGCCTTTATGGCTACACCTTC. The encoded protein is CASSFRDSLYGYTF. V and J are TRBV7-2 and TRBJ1-2; 7 nucleotides match TRBD1. Germline CDR1 SGHTA, CDR2 FQGNSA. This CDR3 contains 14 residues. The ends lost 3 bases at V and 5 bases at J; junction bases unmatched: 6.

As regards this clone: A read error may account for a junction end that differs from germline. V usage is TRBV2 and J usage is TRBJ1-3; D might be TRBD1 (5 bases). Looked up from germline, CDR1 is SNHLY and CDR2 is FYNNEI. There are 17 residues in the CDR3. CDR3 bases: TGTGCCAGCAGTGTTTCCGGGTCGGGGGGTGCTGGAAGCACCATATATTTT. This encodes CASSVSGSGGAGSTIYF.

The chain recombines TRBV30 with TRBJ2-5, with 9 bases that match TRBD1. The J call may be in error: the DNA end matches TRBJ2-7 better. The CDR3 loop spans 16 amino acids. Germline V gene lookup returns CDR1 GTSNPN and CDR2 SVGIG (reference sequence). The CDR3 is CAWSGSSDRGAYEQYF. The DNA of the CDR3 is TGTGCCTGGAGTGGCTCCTCGGACAGGGGAGCCTACGAGCAGTACTTC.

The rearrangement joins TRBV5-5 to TRBJ2-7, with 7 bases identical to TRBD2. Germline CDR1 SGHKS, CDR2 YYEKEE (reference sequence). The CDR3 consists of 15 residues. With 6 bases clipped from V and 2 bases from J, the junction kept 11 bases outside the gene matches. CDR3 bases: TGTGCCAGCATCCCGGGAGGTGTCAGACCCTACGAGCAGTACTTC. Translating gives CASIPGGVRPYEQYF. Full variable domain (outside the CDR3, taken from reference TRBV5-5 and TRBJ2-7): DAGVTQSPTHLIKTRGQQVTLRCSPISGHKSVSWYQQVLGQGPQFIFQYYEKEERGRGNFPDRFSARQFPNYSSELNVNALLLGDSALYLCASIPGGVRPYEQYFGPGTRLTVT.

This chain connects TRBV19 to TRBJ2-5, with 8 bases that match TRBD2. Germline V CDR1 and CDR2: LNHDA, SQIVND (reference sequence). V gave up 6 bases and J gave up 4 bases; unmatched junction bases: 4. The CDR3 is 13 amino acids. The CDR3 loop is CASRGTSRETQYF. The CDR3 nucleotides read TGTGCCAGTAGGGGGACTAGTCGAGAGACCCAGTACTTC.

The chain uses TRBV7-6 and TRBJ1-1; possible D gene TRBD1, 6 bases. The CDR3 runs to 13 residues. Germline V gives CDR1 SGHVS, CDR2 FNYEAQ. V lost 5 bases to trimming and J lost 7 bases, with 14 bases between them. The CDR3 region has the DNA TGTGCCAGCAGCCCCGGGACAACAGGTGAAGCTTTCTTT. This translates into CASSPGTTGEAFF. The whole variable domain, remainder taken from reference TRBV7-6 and TRBJ1-1, is GAGVSQSPRYKVTKRGQDVALRCDPISGHVSLYWYRQALGQGPEFLTYFNYEAQQDKSGLPNDRFSAERPEGSISTLTIQRTEQRDSAMYRCASSPGTTGEAFFGQGTRLTVV.

V and J are TRBV12-5 and TRBJ2-7; D may be TRBD1 (5 bases). V was cut by 9 bases and J by 2 bases, with 11 bases left in between. CDR3 length equals 12 residues. CDR1 and CDR2 from the germline V gene are LGHNT and FRNRAP. CDR3 nucleotides: TGTGCTAGCGACAGCTTTACCTACGAGCAGTACTTC. This encodes CASDSFTYEQYF.

The chain joins TRBV28 to TRBJ2-7; D gene uncertain. The length of the CDR3 is 10 residues. V shed 10 bases and J shed 11 bases, with 15 bases lying between them. Germline V gene sequence: CDR1 MDHEN, CDR2 SYDVKM. The DNA of the CDR3 is TGTGCCACCCGCGGAAAGGTAGAGTACTTC. Its translation: CATRGKVEYF.

This chain uses TRBV4-1 with TRBJ1-2; TRBD1 is a possible D gene (6 bases). With 4 bases removed from V and 0 bases from J, the gap between germline ends came to 21 bases. The CDR3 covers 18 residues. Germline V lookup: CDR1 MGHRA, CDR2 YSYEKL. The CDR3 here is CASSPLGAGEGPNYGYTF. The CDR3 bases are TGCGCCAGCAGCCCCCTCGGGGCAGGGGAGGGTCCTAACTATGGCTACACCTTC.

The chain joins TRBV2 to TRBJ2-1; D is possibly TRBD1 (5 bases). The length of the CDR3 is 16 residues. From germline, CDR1 is SNHLY and CDR2 FYNNEI. V shed 2 bases and J shed 4 bases, with 15 bases lying between them. The CDR3 DNA reads as TGTGCCAGCAGTGAACAGGGCTCTGTAGGGTACAATGAGCAGTTCTTC. It encodes CASSEQGSVGYNEQFF.

V and J are TRBV19 and TRBJ1-1; D ambiguous. Deletions cut 6 bases from V and 8 bases from J, with 19 bases between. This CDR3 is 14 amino acids long. The germline V gene encodes CDR1 LNHDA and CDR2 SQIVND (reference sequence). In DNA form, the CDR3 reads TGTGCCAGTAGCCAAACAGCCGCGCCCTCAGAAGCTTTCTTT. It translates to CASSQTAAPSEAFF.

The chain joins TRBV7-2 to TRBJ1-2, with 7 bases matching TRBD1. CDR3 length equals 15 residues. With V trimmed by 2 bases and J by 2 bases, 5 bases remained unmatched. Per the germline V gene, CDR1 is SGHTA and CDR2 is FQGNSA. The CDR3 here is CASSLYKGANYGYTF. CDR3 nucleotides: TGTGCCAGCAGCTTATACAAGGGGGCAAACTATGGCTACACCTTC.

The chain couples TRBV10-3 to TRBJ1-2; TRBD1 matches 8 bases. The CDR3 sequence is 14 residues long. The V and J ends lost 4 bases and 6 bases, in that order; junction bases with no gene match: 7. CDR1 and CDR2 from the germline V gene are ENHRY and SYGVKD. CDR3 in DNA: TGTGCCATCAGTGTGGTTAGACAGGGGAATGGCTACACCTTC. As protein: CAISVVRQGNGYTF.

This chain connects TRBV19 to TRBJ1-5, with 7 bases fitting TRBD1. The CDR3 has 21 amino acids. V lost 6 bases, J lost 2 bases, and 25 bases stayed unmatched. Germline V gives CDR1 LNHDA, CDR2 SQIVND (reference sequence). The CDR3 nucleotides read TGTGCCAGTAGCAGCAACGGACAGGCCATCCTTGGGCTTCGGGGCAATCAGCCCCAGCATTTT. It yields the protein CASSSNGQAILGLRGNQPQHF.

This chain links TRBV2 with TRBJ2-5; 7 nucleotides match TRBD1. V was clipped by 8 bases and J by 4 bases; unmatched bases: 7. The CDR3 is 13 residues long. Germline-derived CDR1 and CDR2 are SNHLY and FYNNEI. The CDR3 DNA is TGTGCCAGCCTGACAGACAGGGCAGAGACCCAGTACTTC. Translated, it gives CASLTDRAETQYF.

The chain is built from TRBV7-9 and TRBJ2-1; 10 bases fit TRBD2. Germline V gene data show CDR1 as SEHNR and CDR2 as FQNEAQ (reference sequence). The CDR3 has 17 residues. Losses at the gene ends were 4 bases for V and 6 bases for J; bases not matched to a gene: 12. CDR3 coding DNA: TGTGCCAGCAGCTGGCGAACGAGCGGGGGGGCGAGCAATGAGCAGTTCTTC. Protein: CASSWRTSGGASNEQFF.

The chain is built from TRBV7-9 and TRBJ1-2, with a tentative D call TRBD1 (5 bases). The CDR3 totals 12 residues. Germline V gene sequence: CDR1 SEHNR, CDR2 FQNEAQ (reference sequence). V was pared by 10 bases and J by 6 bases, with 15 bases between. This CDR3 reads CANTGEVDGYTF. CDR3 bases: TGTGCCAACACAGGAGAGGTGGATGGCTACACCTTC.